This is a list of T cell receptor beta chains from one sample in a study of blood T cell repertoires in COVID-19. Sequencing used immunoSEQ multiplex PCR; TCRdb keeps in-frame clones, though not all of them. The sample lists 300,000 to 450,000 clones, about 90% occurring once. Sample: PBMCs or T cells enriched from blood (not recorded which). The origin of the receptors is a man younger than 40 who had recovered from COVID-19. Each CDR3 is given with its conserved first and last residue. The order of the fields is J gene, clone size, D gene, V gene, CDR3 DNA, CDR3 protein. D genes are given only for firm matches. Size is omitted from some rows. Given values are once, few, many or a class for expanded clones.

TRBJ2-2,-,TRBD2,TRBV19,TGTGCCAGTAGTATGTGGCTAGCGGATCCACCGGGTGGGGAGCTGTTTTTT,CASSMWLADPPGGELFF
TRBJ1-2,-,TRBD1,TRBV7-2,TGTGCCAGCAGCTTAGGAGGACAGGCCCGTAACTCTGGCTACACCTTC,CASSLGGQARNSGYTF
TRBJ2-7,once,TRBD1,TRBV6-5,TGTGCCAGCAGCTTAGAGGGGGCATCCTACGAGCAGTACTTC,CASSLEGASYEQYF
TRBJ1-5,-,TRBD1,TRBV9,TGTGCCAGCAGCGCCGGGGGGACAGGGGGAACCAATCAGCCCCAGCATTTT,CASSAGGTGGTNQPQHF
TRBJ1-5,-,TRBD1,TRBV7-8,TGTGCCAGCAGCTTGCTCCGGGACAGGGGGCCACAATCGCCCCAGCATTTT,CASSLLRDRGPQSPQHF
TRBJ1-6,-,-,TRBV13,TGTGCCACCGGCCTTAGCGATTCACCCCTCCACTTT,CATGLSDSPLHF
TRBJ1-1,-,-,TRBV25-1,TGTGCCAGCAAGTCAGAGGTGAACACTGAAGCTTTCTTT,CASKSEVNTEAFF
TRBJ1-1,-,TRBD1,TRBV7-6,TGTGCCAGCAGCTACCGCATGGGGACAGACGTTATGGGTAGTGAAGCTTTCTTT,CASSYRMGTDVMGSEAFF
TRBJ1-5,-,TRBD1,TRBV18,TGTGCCAGCTCACCAGACAGGGCGCAGCCCCAGCATTTT,CASSPDRAQPQHF
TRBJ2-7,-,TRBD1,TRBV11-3,TGTGCCAGCAGCCGGGACCCACAGGGGGCCCAGTACTTC,CASSRDPQGAQYF
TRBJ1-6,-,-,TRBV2,TGTGCCAGCAGTTCTTCTGACTTGCCTCGGTCCCTCCACTTT,CASSSSDLPRSLHF
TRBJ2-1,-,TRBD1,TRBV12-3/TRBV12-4,TGTGCCAGCAGGGCCCAGGGGGATGAGCAGTTCTTC,CASRAQGDEQFF
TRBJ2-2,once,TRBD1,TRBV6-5,TGTGCCAGCAGTTCCCCATCGACAGGGGGCACCGGGGAGCTGTTTTTT,CASSSPSTGGTGELFF
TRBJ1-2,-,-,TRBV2,TGTGCCAGCAGACCTACAGGAAGCCCTAACTATGGCTACACCTTC,CASRPTGSPNYGYTF
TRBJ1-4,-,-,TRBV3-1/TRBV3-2,TGTGCCAGCAGCCAATTACTTCGAAGTGAGGAAAAACTGTTTTTT,CASSQLLRSEEKLFF
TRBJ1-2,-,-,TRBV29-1,TGCAGCGTTGATGTGCAGGCAACCCCTCGAGGCTACACCTTC,CSVDVQATPRGYTF
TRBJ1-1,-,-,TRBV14,TGTGCCAGCAGCCAAGCGTCAGGGATGAACACTGAAGCTTTCTTT,CASSQASGMNTEAFF
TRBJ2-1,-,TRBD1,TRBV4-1,TGCGCCAGCAGCCAAGACAAGAGGGGGCTCGACAATGAGCAGTTCTTC,CASSQDKRGLDNEQFF
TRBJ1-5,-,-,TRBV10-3,TGTGCCATCAGTGACCCGGGGAGGGATGATCAGCCCCAGCATTTT,CAISDPGRDDQPQHF
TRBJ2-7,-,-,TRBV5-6,TGTGCCAGCAGCCTAAGTATTACGAGCGGGCAGTACTTC,CASSLSITSGQYF
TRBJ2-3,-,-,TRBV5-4,TGTGCCAGCAGCTTGAACGCCCGGGCGGGGACCTCTAGCACAGATACGCAGTATTTT,CASSLNARAGTSSTDTQYF
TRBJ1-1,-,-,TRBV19,TGTGCCAGTAGCCTCCAGGGCTTGGGCACTGAAGCTTTCTTT,CASSLQGLGTEAFF
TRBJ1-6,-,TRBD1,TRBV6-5,TGTGCCAGCACTATGGACAGGGGGTACTCACCCCTCCACTTT,CASTMDRGYSPLHF
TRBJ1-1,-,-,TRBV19,TGTGCCAGTAAGGACAGCCTGAACACTGAAGCTTTCTTT,CASKDSLNTEAFF
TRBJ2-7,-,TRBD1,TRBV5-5,TGTGCCAGCACCGCCCGACAGGGTCCCAACGAGCAGTACTTC,CASTARQGPNEQYF
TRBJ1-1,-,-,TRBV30,TGTGCCTGGAGCCGGTGGGGCCCAGGTTTCTTT,CAWSRWGPGFF
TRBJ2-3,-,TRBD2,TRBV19,TGTGCCAGTAGGACTAGCGGGGGCACAGATACGCAGTATTTT,CASRTSGGTDTQYF
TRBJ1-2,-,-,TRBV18,TGTGCCAGCTCACCGGGGCGGAACTATGGCTACACCTTC,CASSPGRNYGYTF
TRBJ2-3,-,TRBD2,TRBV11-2,TGTGCCAGCAGCCAACTAGCGGGGAACACAGATACGCAGTATTTT,CASSQLAGNTDTQYF